These 18 T cell receptor beta chains share one sample of origin, sequenced in a study of beta chain features in type 1 diabetes listed by TCRdb under 2018. Libraries were made using the immunoSEQ multiplex PCR assay. The entire isolated RNA was reverse transcribed using the High Capacity cDNA Reverse Transcription Kit, and thus expressed TCRB transcripts were sequenced. TCRdb took this table from immuneACCESS and kept in-frame rearrangements with V and J called. Such tables lack part of the clones; where checked against another copy, unresolved V genes explain under half of the gap, and the rest is unexplained. Present in this sample are approximately 150,000 clones, roughly a tenth of which were seen just once. The ten largest clones add up to roughly 1.4% of the sample. Source material: naive CD4+ T cells from blood. Read against the paper, the sample's cell subset or site label means: true naive CD4+ T cells. The receptors derive from a man between 18 and 29 years old in good health.

This clone was detected a few times. J is TRBJ2-2 and V is TRBV27; 7 bases map to TRBD1. This CDR3 contains 16 residues. V dropped 5 bases and J dropped 1; count of bases not matched to a gene: 7. Germline CDR1 and CDR2: MNHEY and SMNVEV (reference sequence). This chain's CDR3 is CASSSLRDRNTGELFF. The CDR3 nucleotides read TGTGCCAGCAGTAGTCTCCGGGACAGGAACACCGGGGAGCTGTTTTTT.

The chain is built from TRBV7-9 and TRBJ1-1; TRBD1 agrees at 8 bases. Germline CDR1 is SEHNR and CDR2 is FQNEAQ (reference sequence). V lost 5 bases and J lost 4; bases outside the gene matches: 9. The CDR3 totals 15 residues. DNA for the CDR3: TGTGCCAGCAGCGCCGGCCGACAGGGGTCCACTGAAGCTTTCTTT. It is translated as CASSAGRQGSTEAFF.

The genes are TRBV5-1 and TRBJ2-3; 8 nucleotides agree with TRBD1. The CDR3 is 17 residues long. J was trimmed by 4 bases and V by 4 bases; bases with no gene match: 14. Germline-derived CDR1 and CDR2 are SGHRS and YFSETQ. The CDR3, as DNA: TGCGCCAGCAGCCCCCACCGAACGACAGGGGAGTCAGATACGCAGTATTTT. Amino acids: CASSPHRTTGESDTQYF. Combining the CDR3 with reference TRBV5-1 and TRBJ2-3 gives the whole variable domain KAGVTQTPRYLIKTRGQQVTLSCSPISGHRSVSWYQQTPGQGLQFLFEYFSETQRNKGNFPGRFSGRQFSNSRSEMNVSTLELGDSALYLCASSPHRTTGESDTQYFGPGTRLTVL.

This sequence joins TRBV27 and TRBJ1-6, with TRBD1 identical over 7 bases. CDR1 and CDR2 (germline): MNHEY, SMNVEV (reference sequence). V was pared by 5 bases and J by 0 bases, with 7 bases of the junction left unmatched. This CDR3 has 17 residues. In nucleotides, the CDR3 is TGTGCCAGCAGTCTGGGACAGCGAAGCTCCTATAATTCACCCCTCCACTTT. This gives the protein CASSLGQRSSYNSPLHF.

This clone occurred a few times. The chain uses TRBV7-2 and TRBJ1-6; D call uncertain. The CDR3 is 12 amino acids. Germline CDR1 SGHTA, CDR2 FQGNSA. Trimming shortened V by 5 bases and J by 9 bases, and 8 bases separated the two germline ends. CDR3 bases: TGTGCCAGCAGCCCCGTATCTTCACCCCTCCACTTT. Translated, it gives CASSPVSSPLHF.

This clone was counted once. This rearrangement joins TRBV28 to TRBJ2-1; 8 nucleotides align to TRBD2. This CDR3 comprises 14 residues. CDR1 MDHEN and CDR2 SYDVKM come from the germline V gene. V lost 6 bases to trimming and J lost 3 bases; unmatched junction nucleotides: 4. The CDR3 here is CASSSGGGYNEQFF. DNA of the CDR3: TGTGCCAGCAGCTCCGGGGGGGGCTACAATGAGCAGTTCTTC.

The CDR3 DNA sequence: TGTGCCAGTAGTATAGATATGGGCCGCACAGATACGCAGTATTTT. Residues: CASSIDMGRTDTQYF. The V gene is TRBV19, the J gene TRBJ2-3; D remains ambiguous. V was clipped by 0 bases and J by 1 base, with 8 bases between them. The CDR3 is made up of 15 amino acids. In germline, CDR1 is LNHDA, CDR2 SQIVND (reference sequence).

There are a few counts of this clone. The chain uses TRBV11-2 and TRBJ2-6, with no clear D. The V end lost 6 bases, the J end lost 0 bases, and 9 bases lay between the germline ends. The CDR3 loop spans 15 amino acids. The germline V gene has CDR1 SGHAT and CDR2 FQNNGV. The CDR3 region is CASSLHSSGANVLTF. CDR3 bases: TGTGCCAGCAGTCTTCATAGCTCTGGGGCCAACGTCCTGACTTTC. Complete variable domain (other parts from reference TRBV11-2 and TRBJ2-6): EAGVAQSPRYKIIEKRQSVAFWCNPISGHATLYWYQQILGQGPKLLIQFQNNGVVDDSQLPKDRFSAERLKGVDSTLKIQPAKLEDSAVYLCASSLHSSGANVLTFGAGSRLTVL.

There are many counts of this clone. V gene TRBV29-1 combines with J gene TRBJ1-1; TRBD1 is a possible D gene (6 bases). Germline V gene lookup returns CDR1 SQVTM and CDR2 ANQGSEA. CDR3 length: 13 amino acids. Trimming took 7 bases from V and 0 from J, leaving 12 bases between them. CDR3 sequence: CSAGQFMNTEAFF. CDR3 DNA: TGCAGCGCCGGACAGTTCATGAACACTGAAGCTTTCTTT.

This clone was detected a few times. This rearrangement joins TRBV7-9 to TRBJ2-3; D is possibly TRBD2 (5 bases). The CDR3 is 13 residues long. CDR1 and CDR2 from the germline V gene are SEHNR and FQNEAQ (reference sequence). V lost 1 base and J 5 bases, leaving 7 bases between the germline ends. This CDR3 reads CASSLGAGDTQYF. The CDR3 nucleotides are TGTGCCAGCAGCTTAGGGGCGGGAGATACGCAGTATTTT.

The V call is TRBV6-6, the J call TRBJ1-1; tentatively, D is TRBD1 (6 bases). Trimming cost V 5 bases and J 5 bases, with 15 bases left between them. This CDR3 spans 14 amino acids. Germline lookup yields CDR1 MNHNY and CDR2 SVGAGI (reference sequence). CDR3 in amino acids: CASSPGQWTTEAFF. The CDR3 coding sequence is TGTGCCAGCAGTCCCGGACAGTGGACTACTGAAGCTTTCTTT.

V and J are TRBV10-1 and TRBJ1-2; no firm D call. This CDR3 comprises 13 residues. Per germline, CDR1 WNHNN and CDR2 SYGVQD (reference sequence). Trimming took 0 bases from V and 6 from J, leaving 8 bases between them. The CDR3 is CASSESGGNGYTF. The CDR3 DNA is TGCGCCAGCAGTGAGTCGGGCGGGAATGGCTACACCTTC.

The chain's CDR3 is CASSESRGLYQETQYF. Here the CDR3 DNA reads TGTGCCAGCAGTGAGAGCAGGGGCTTGTACCAAGAGACCCAGTACTTC. This rearrangement joins TRBV6-1 to TRBJ2-5, with D possibly being TRBD1 (6 bases). Germline CDR1 MNHNS, CDR2 SASEGT. V lost 3 bases and J 0 bases, leaving 14 bases between the germline ends. The CDR3 loop spans 16 amino acids.

This clone has only a few counts. The V gene is TRBV6-6, the J gene TRBJ2-3; D may be TRBD1 (6 bases). The CDR3 sequence is 13 residues long. Trimming removed 4 bases from V and 4 bases from J, with 9 bases in between. Germline V CDR1 and CDR2: MNHNY, SVGAGI (reference sequence). The CDR3 coding sequence is TGTGCCAGCAGTTCCTCAGGGGCAGATACGCAGTATTTT. It codes for CASSSSGADTQYF.

The rearrangement joins TRBV2 to TRBJ1-2, with D perhaps matching TRBD1 (6 bases). V was clipped by 7 bases and J by 8 bases, with 14 bases between them. Germline CDR1 and CDR2: SNHLY and FYNNEI. CDR3 size: 12 residues. The CDR3: CASNLRGWGYTF. The CDR3 nucleotides read TGTGCCAGCAACCTCAGGGGATGGGGCTACACCTTC.

In its sample, this clone was seen a few times. The rearrangement uses TRBV6-5 and TRBJ2-7; TRBD2 matches at 10 bases. Germline loops: CDR1 MNHEY, CDR2 SVGAGI. Germline trimming cut 8 bases from V and 2 bases from J; bases unmatched to any gene: 9. The CDR3 spans 15 residues. The CDR3 region is CASGRAGGTTYEQYF. CDR3 DNA: TGTGCCAGCGGAAGAGCGGGGGGGACTACCTACGAGCAGTACTTC.

The chain employs TRBV11-2 and TRBJ2-7; weak D call: TRBD1 (5 bases). V was cut by 1 base and J by 3 bases, with 16 bases left in between. The CDR3 has 16 amino acids. Germline CDR1 SGHAT, CDR2 FQNNGV. CDR3: CASSLAATGFIYEQYF. CDR3 coding DNA: TGTGCCAGCAGCTTAGCGGCTACAGGATTTATCTACGAGCAGTACTTC.

Points on this clone: Within the sample, other DNA sequences also encode this same CDR3. The V gene is TRBV5-1, the J gene TRBJ2-7; D gene unclear. The CDR3 is 14 amino acids. Germline CDR1 SGHRS, CDR2 YFSETQ. The ends were cut back, 2 bases at V and 6 bases at J, with 15 bases in the middle. The CDR3 loop is CASSLVGILGEQYF. CDR3 sequence (DNA): TGCGCCAGCAGCTTAGTCGGCATTCTAGGCGAGCAGTACTTC. Filled out from reference TRBV5-1 and TRBJ2-7, the complete variable domain reads KAGVTQTPRYLIKTRGQQVTLSCSPISGHRSVSWYQQTPGQGLQFLFEYFSETQRNKGNFPGRFSGRQFSNSRSEMNVSTLELGDSALYLCASSLVGILGEQYFGPGTRLTVT.